The text below deals with one TCR beta chain. The data stem from a study of blood T cell repertoires in COVID-19. As for the study in general: The cDNA or gDNA used as material had been derived from T cells, B-cell-depleted T cells, or PBMCs.

Clones were sequenced by immunoSEQ multiplex PCR, and TCRdb holds only the in-frame ones, with some missing. This sample has roughly 180,000 clones, with 85% found just once. This CDR3 region has 15 residues. Germline V gene lookup returns CDR1 SGHTA and CDR2 FQGNSA. V shed 5 bases, J shed 2 bases, and the junction held 4 bases outside the gene matches. Sequencing was done on a sample of peripheral blood. The source of this sequence is a woman aged 60-75 years with acute or convalescent COVID-19. The chain employs TRBV7-2 and TRBJ2-3, with 10 bases that match TRBD2. CDR3 nucleotide sequence: TGTGCCAGCAGCCAGACTAGCGGGCTCACAGATACGCAGTATTTT. Translated, it gives CASSQTSGLTDTQYF.